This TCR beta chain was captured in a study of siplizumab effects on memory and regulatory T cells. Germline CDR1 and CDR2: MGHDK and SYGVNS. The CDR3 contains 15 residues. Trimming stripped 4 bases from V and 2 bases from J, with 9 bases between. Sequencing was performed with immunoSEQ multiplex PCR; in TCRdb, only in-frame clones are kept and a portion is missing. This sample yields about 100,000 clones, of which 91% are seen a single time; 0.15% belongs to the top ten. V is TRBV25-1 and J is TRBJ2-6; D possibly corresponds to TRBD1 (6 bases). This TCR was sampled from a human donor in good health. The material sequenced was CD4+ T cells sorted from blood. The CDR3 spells CASSVQGAGANVLTF. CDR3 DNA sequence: TGTGCCAGCAGTGTACAGGGAGCTGGGGCCAACGTCCTGACTTTC. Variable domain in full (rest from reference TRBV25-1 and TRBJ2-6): EADIYQTPRYLVIGTGKKITLECSQTMGHDKMYWYQQDPGMELHLIHYSYGVNSTEKGDLSSESTVSRIRTEHFPLTLESARPSHTSQYLCASSVQGAGANVLTFGAGSRLTVL.